Judged by abundance, the clone carrying this T cell receptor (beta chain) is medium-sized. The antigen is not known. Germline V gene sequence: CDR1 SQVTM, CDR2 ANQGSEA. The CDR3 covers 15 residues. The trim removed 1 base at V and 5 bases at J, leaving 10 bases unmatched. TCR libraries were prepared from around 14 ng of total RNA with the QIAseq Immune Repertoire TCR panel. TCRdb passed the reads through MiXCR, listing each CDR3 protein once. The profile shows approximately 2,500 distinct CDR3 sequences, 6% to 7.5% of them singletons. This sample is part of a study of circulating CD8 cells and anti-PD-1 response in melanoma. On the study more broadly: Anti-PD-1 was first-line therapy for about 55% of the 13 patients. Study-level points and caveats: DNEG was most diverse; TIGIT repertoires were least diverse.

Four subsets defined by PD-1 and/or TIGIT were sorted from live CD3+CD8+TCRalphabeta+ cells. Specimen: CD8+ T cells from PBMCs, collected at baseline or after one month of anti-PD-1 therapy (not recorded which). The genes are TRBV29-1 and TRBJ2-5; 7 bases are shared with TRBD1. This TCR derives from a human donor with melanoma. Written as DNA, the CDR3 is TGCAGCGTTGAAGGCTTGGGAGACAGGGCCGAGACCCAGTACTTC. It specifies CSVEGLGDRAETQYF.